The 21 T cell receptor beta chains in this list originate from one sample, sequenced in a study of T cell responses to AZD1222 COVID-19 vaccine. Profiling relied on immunoSEQ multiplex PCR, and the TCRdb table lists in-frame clones only, not all of them. This sample yields over 85,000 clones, of which about 85% are seen a single time; 1.6% belongs to the top ten. Sequences were derived from peripheral blood, sampled on day 0 of AZD1222 vaccination. Source of these receptors: an adult in good health.

This chain uses TRBV25-1 with TRBJ1-1; 7 bases fit TRBD1. The CDR3 covers 16 residues. Germline CDR1 is MGHDK and CDR2 is SYGVNS. V lost 4 bases, J lost 4 bases, and 12 bases stayed unmatched. The CDR3 is CASSVSNRGSGTEAFF. The CDR3 region has the DNA TGTGCCAGCAGTGTTTCGAACAGGGGATCGGGCACTGAAGCTTTCTTT.

This clone was observed a few times. This chain connects TRBV14 to TRBJ2-7; D is uncertain. The CDR3 totals 13 residues. Germline values: CDR1 SGHDN, CDR2 FVKESK. V was cut by 1 base and J by 6 bases, with 10 bases left in between. The CDR3 sequence: CASSQVEGFEQYF. Written as DNA, the CDR3 is TGTGCCAGCAGCCAAGTTGAAGGGTTCGAGCAGTACTTC.

This clone has just one count. The chain uses TRBV25-1 and TRBJ1-4, with 7 bases fitting TRBD1. The CDR3 sequence is 15 residues long. Germline V CDR1 and CDR2: MGHDK, SYGVNS. Trimming took 2 bases from V and 8 from J; bases not matched to a gene: 8. The CDR3 DNA is TGTGCCAGCAGTGAAACCTCCGACAGGGACGAAAAACTGTTTTTT. It is translated as CASSETSDRDEKLFF.

This clone was seen only once. J is TRBJ1-5 and V is TRBV15; D is undetermined. CDR3 size: 15 residues. Germline lookup yields CDR1 LNHNV and CDR2 YYDKDF (reference sequence). Trimming cost V 0 bases and J 7 bases, with 13 bases left between them. In DNA, the CDR3 is TGTGCCACCAGCAGAGATTTGATGTGGGCCCAGCCCCAGCATTTT. Amino acid sequence: CATSRDLMWAQPQHF.

The chain is built from TRBV30 and TRBJ1-1; D might be TRBD1 (5 bases). The length of the CDR3 is 13 residues. Germline CDR1 GTSNPN, CDR2 SVGIG (reference sequence). Deletions cut 2 bases from V and 4 bases from J, with 11 bases between. This chain's CDR3 is CAWSPGAPTEAFF. CDR3 DNA: TGTGCCTGGAGTCCCGGGGCCCCCACTGAAGCTTTCTTT. The entire variable domain, with the rest obtained from reference TRBV30 and TRBJ1-1, is as follows: SQTIHQWPATLVQPVGSPLSLECTVEGTSNPNLYWYRQAAGRGLQLLFYSVGIGQISSEVPQNLSASRPQDRQFILSSKKLLLSDSGFYLCAWSPGAPTEAFFGQGTRLTVV.

This chain connects TRBV3-1 (or the pseudogene TRBV3-2) to TRBJ1-5; TRBD1 might be the D (6 bases). The CDR3 runs to 15 residues. The germline gives CDR1 LGHDT, CDR2 YNNKEL (reference sequence). Trimming took 1 base from V and 7 from J, leaving 14 bases between them. The CDR3 here is CASSQGIRGQQPQHF. CDR3 nucleotide sequence: TGTGCCAGCAGCCAAGGTATCAGGGGCCAGCAGCCCCAGCATTTT.

The chain has TRBV18 and TRBJ1-1; the match to TRBD1 covers 8 bases. Losses at the gene ends were 1 base for V and 2 bases for J; bases not matched to a gene: 6. Germline CDR1 is KGHSH and CDR2 is LQKENI. The CDR3 is 16 amino acids. CDR3 loop: CASSPLPTGANTEAFF. As DNA, the CDR3 is TGTGCCAGCTCACCACTTCCGACAGGGGCAAACACTGAAGCTTTCTTT.

This rearrangement joins TRBV19 to TRBJ1-3; TRBD1 matches at 10 bases. Losses at the gene ends were 3 bases for V and 2 bases for J; bases not matched to a gene: 1. This CDR3 contains 15 residues. In germline, CDR1 is LNHDA, CDR2 SQIVND (reference sequence). The CDR3: CASSIDRGPGNTIYF. The CDR3 region has the DNA TGTGCCAGTAGTATTGACAGGGGGCCTGGAAACACCATATATTTT.

The chain employs TRBV29-1 and TRBJ1-2, with a tentative D call TRBD1 (5 bases). V gave up 3 bases and J gave up 8 bases, with 13 bases separating them. Germline V gene sequence: CDR1 SQVTM, CDR2 ANQGSEA. The CDR3 loop spans 12 amino acids. CDR3 sequence: CSVEGGEIGYTF. The CDR3, as DNA: TGCAGCGTTGAGGGGGGAGAGATCGGCTACACCTTC.

The chain employs TRBV11-2 and TRBJ1-1; 7 nucleotides align to TRBD1. Germline values: CDR1 SGHAT, CDR2 FQNNGV. J gave up 8 bases and V 1 base, and 10 bases lay outside the gene matches. The CDR3 has 15 amino acids. CDR3: CASSLVGQAFGEAFF. The DNA of the CDR3 is TGTGCCAGCAGCTTAGTTGGACAGGCGTTCGGGGAAGCTTTCTTT.

This rearrangement joins TRBV19 to TRBJ2-7; 9 bases map to TRBD1. The CDR3 contains 16 residues. The ends lost 3 bases at V and 3 bases at J; junction bases unmatched: 9. The germline gives CDR1 LNHDA, CDR2 SQIVND (reference sequence). CDR3 residues: CASSMPGQGFGYEQYF. The CDR3 region has the DNA TGTGCCAGTAGTATGCCGGGACAGGGATTTGGCTACGAGCAGTACTTC.

Only one count was recorded for this clone. V and J are TRBV15 and TRBJ1-5; D is ambiguous. Per the germline V gene, CDR1 is LNHNV and CDR2 is YYDKDF (reference sequence). The CDR3 is made up of 14 amino acids. V was cut by 3 bases and J by 3 bases, with 9 bases left in between. The CDR3 DNA sequence: TGTGCCACCAGCAGCCGCAGCTACAATCAGCCCCAGCATTTT. Protein sequence: CATSSRSYNQPQHF.

The J gene is TRBJ1-1, the V gene TRBV12-3 or TRBV12-4; no clear D gene. This CDR3 is built from 11 residues. The germline V and J ends were trimmed by 1 base and 7 bases, with 4 bases remaining between them. The CDR3 sequence is CASSLGVEAFF. CDR3 in DNA: TGTGCCAGCAGTTTAGGGGTTGAAGCTTTCTTT.

A word on this clone: Other DNA sequences from this sample encode an identical CDR3 as well. The chain links TRBV4-2 to TRBJ1-5; TRBD1 is a possible D gene (5 bases). The length of the CDR3 is 15 residues. V was clipped by 4 bases and J by 3 bases, with 13 bases between them. Looked up from germline, CDR1 is LGHNA and CDR2 is YNFKEQ. The DNA of the CDR3 is TGTGCCAGCAGCCCCGGGGGAGGGGACAATCAGCCCCAGCATTTT. This gives the protein CASSPGGGDNQPQHF.

The gene calls are TRBV5-6 and TRBJ2-7; the match to TRBD1 covers 7 bases. This CDR3 spans 13 amino acids. CDR1 and CDR2 from the germline V gene are SGHDT and YYEEEE. The V gene end was trimmed by 0 bases and the J gene end by 6 bases; junction bases not matched to a gene: 3. The CDR3 bases are TGTGCCAGCAGCTTGGAAAGACAGGGCGAGCAGTACTTC. Its translation: CASSLERQGEQYF. The full variable domain, its missing parts supplied by reference TRBV5-6 and TRBJ2-7, is DAGVTQSPTHLIKTRGQQVTLRCSPKSGHDTVSWYQQALGQGPQFIFQYYEEEERQRGNFPDRFSGHQFPNYSSELNVNALLLGDSALYLCASSLERQGEQYFGPGTRLTVT.

CDR3 sequence (DNA): TGCAGCGTTGAAGCATTGCCGGGGGCAGGCACTGAAGCTTTCTTT. Translating gives CSVEALPGAGTEAFF. This chain links TRBV29-1 with TRBJ1-1; possibly TRBD1 for D (6 bases). This CDR3 is built from 15 residues. Trimming shortened V by 1 base and J by 4 bases, and 16 bases separated the two germline ends. Germline CDR1 is SQVTM and CDR2 is ANQGSEA.

This chain uses TRBV15 with TRBJ2-2, with 8 positions matching TRBD1. V shed 0 bases, J shed 1 base, and the junction held 4 bases outside the gene matches. Germline V CDR1 and CDR2: LNHNV, YYDKDF (reference sequence). This CDR3 has 17 residues. The CDR3 spells CATSRDRTGGNTGELFF. Written as DNA, the CDR3 is TGTGCCACCAGCAGAGATCGCACAGGGGGGAACACCGGGGAGCTGTTTTTT.

There are a few counts of this clone. The chain combines TRBV18 with TRBJ1-2; 7 positions agree with TRBD1. J was trimmed by 4 bases and V by 0 bases; bases with no gene match: 14. The CDR3 is made up of 18 amino acids. The germline V gene encodes CDR1 KGHSH and CDR2 LQKENI. CDR3 nucleotides: TGTGCCAGCTCACCACCAGGCGGGTCAGTCAAGGGGGCCTATGGCTACACCTTC. Translated, it gives CASSPPGGSVKGAYGYTF.

The rearrangement links TRBV2 to TRBJ1-4, with D unresolved. V lost 2 bases and J lost 14, with 9 bases in between. Germline-derived CDR1 and CDR2 are SNHLY and FYNNEI. The CDR3 consists of 11 residues. CDR3 sequence reads: CASSESGRLFF. In nucleotides, the CDR3 is TGTGCCAGCAGTGAATCGGGTCGCCTGTTTTTT.

The J gene is TRBJ1-2, the V gene TRBV6-5; tentatively, D is TRBD1 (6 bases). This CDR3 spans 14 amino acids. Germline assignment: CDR1 MNHEY and CDR2 SVGAGI. The V gene lost 7 bases and the J gene lost 3 bases, with 15 bases spanning the gap. The CDR3 region is CASTRGGSDYGYTF. In DNA form, the CDR3 reads TGTGCCAGCACTCGAGGGGGGTCGGACTATGGCTACACCTTC.

This rearrangement joins TRBV24-1 to TRBJ2-3; TRBD2 matches at 8 bases. Germline CDR1 reads KGHDR; CDR2 reads SFDVKD. With V trimmed by 6 bases and J by 4 bases, 11 bases remained unmatched. This CDR3 has 16 amino acids. For the CDR3, the DNA is TGTGCCACCAGTCCCCTTGTCGGGGGGGCCTCAGATACGCAGTATTTT. As protein: CATSPLVGGASDTQYF.